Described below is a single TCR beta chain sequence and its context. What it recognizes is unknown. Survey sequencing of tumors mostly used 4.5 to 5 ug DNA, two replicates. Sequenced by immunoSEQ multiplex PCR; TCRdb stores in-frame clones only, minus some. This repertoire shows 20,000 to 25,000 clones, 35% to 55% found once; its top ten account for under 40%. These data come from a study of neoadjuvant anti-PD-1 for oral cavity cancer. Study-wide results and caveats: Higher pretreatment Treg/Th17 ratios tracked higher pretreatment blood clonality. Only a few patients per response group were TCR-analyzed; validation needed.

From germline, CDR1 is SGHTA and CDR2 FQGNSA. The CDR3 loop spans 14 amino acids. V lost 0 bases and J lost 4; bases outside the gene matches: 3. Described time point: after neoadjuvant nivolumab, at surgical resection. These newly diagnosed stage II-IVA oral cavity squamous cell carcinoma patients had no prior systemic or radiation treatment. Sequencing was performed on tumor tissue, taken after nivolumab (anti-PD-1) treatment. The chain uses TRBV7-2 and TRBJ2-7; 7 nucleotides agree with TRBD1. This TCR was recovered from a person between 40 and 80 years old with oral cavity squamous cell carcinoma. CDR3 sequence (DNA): TGTGCCAGCAGCTTAGCGTTACAGGGGTACGAGCAGTACTTC. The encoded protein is CASSLALQGYEQYF.